Detailed here is one TCR beta chain. The target antigen is unknown. This sample was taken from a study of identical twins. Study conclusions and caveats: The presence of invariant MAIT and iNKT cells could partly confound analyses of zero-insertion sequences.

This CDR3 is 15 amino acids long. V shed 5 bases, J shed 6 bases, and the junction held 10 bases outside the gene matches. Germline lookup yields CDR1 SEHNR and CDR2 FQNEAQ (reference sequence). The cDNA had a unique molecular identifier and a template-switch universal primer site. One entry per CDR3 protein, called by TCRdb with MiXCR from the 5' RACE reads. This repertoire shows just over 500,000 distinct CDR3 sequences, 20% to 25% found once; its top ten account for around 1%. Separately, the same data were catalogued under a study of T cells expressing NK-cell markers. That investigation notes: TCR beta repertoires came from sorted CD3+CD56+NKG2C+, CD3+CD56+NKG2C- and CD3+CD56-NKG2C+ T cells.

Sequenced: CD4+ T cells sorted from blood. This chain links TRBV7-9 with TRBJ2-3; 8 bases agree with TRBD2. The receptor's source is a woman aged 18-30 years in good health. The CDR3 protein is CASSLRGGLGDTQYF. CDR3 DNA: TGTGCCAGCAGCCTTCGGGGGGGCCTCGGCGATACGCAGTATTTT.